Below are 3 T cell receptor beta chains sequenced from a single sample in a study of cytomegalovirus exposure and HLA in healthy donors. The PCR used 60 Vbeta and 13 Jbeta primers. The data were produced by immunoSEQ multiplex PCR, yet TCRdb's version contains in-frame clones alone and is incomplete. The sample contains around 150,000 clones, 65% to 85% of which appear only once. Sequenced material: PBMCs. All receptors derive from a woman between 25 and 40 years old in good health and CMV-seropositive.

The CDR3 DNA follows: TGTGCCAGCAGCTTAGGGACAGCGTACTACAATGAGCAGTTCTTC. It codes for CASSLGTAYYNEQFF. V and J are TRBV7-2 and TRBJ2-1; the D gene is possibly TRBD1 (6 bases). The CDR3 has 15 residues. The V end lost 1 base, the J end lost 3 bases, and 10 bases lay between the germline ends. The germline CDR1 and CDR2 sequences are SGHTA and FQGNSA.

This rearrangement joins TRBV2 to TRBJ1-2, with 8 bases matching TRBD1. Looked up from germline, CDR1 is SNHLY and CDR2 is FYNNEI. The ends lost 8 bases at V and 2 bases at J; junction bases unmatched: 1. The CDR3 loop spans 12 amino acids. CDR3 in amino acids: CASRQGNYGYTF. CDR3 DNA: TGTGCCAGCCGACAGGGGAACTATGGCTACACCTTC. Based on the CDR3 plus reference TRBV2 and TRBJ1-2, the full variable domain is EPEVTQTPSHQVTQMGQEVILRCVPISNHLYFYWYRQILGQKVEFLVSFYNNEISEKSEIFDDQFSVERPDGSNFTLKIRSTKLEDSAMYFCASRQGNYGYTFGSGTRLTVV.

This chain connects TRBV2 to TRBJ1-1; weak D call: TRBD1 (5 bases). Germline V CDR1 and CDR2: SNHLY, FYNNEI. Trimming cost V 3 bases and J 4 bases, with 15 bases left between them. The length of the CDR3 is 15 residues. CDR3: CASSEGGGPTTEAFF. The DNA for the CDR3 is TGTGCCAGCAGTGAGGGGGGGGGTCCGACCACTGAAGCTTTCTTT.